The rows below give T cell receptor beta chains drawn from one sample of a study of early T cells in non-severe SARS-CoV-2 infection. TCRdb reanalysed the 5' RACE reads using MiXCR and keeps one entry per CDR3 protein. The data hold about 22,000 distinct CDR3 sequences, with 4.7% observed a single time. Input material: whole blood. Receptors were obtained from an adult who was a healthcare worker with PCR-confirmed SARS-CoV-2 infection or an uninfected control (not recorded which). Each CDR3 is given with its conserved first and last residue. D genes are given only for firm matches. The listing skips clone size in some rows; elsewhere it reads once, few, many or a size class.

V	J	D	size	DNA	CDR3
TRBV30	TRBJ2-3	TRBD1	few	TGTGCCTGGAGTGCGTCCAGGGGGCTAGCAGATACGCAGTATTTT	CAWSASRGLADTQYF
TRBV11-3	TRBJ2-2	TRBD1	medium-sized	TGTGCCAGCAGCTCCGGACTTACGGACAGGGGGTACACCGGGGAGCTGTTTTTT	CASSSGLTDRGYTGELFF
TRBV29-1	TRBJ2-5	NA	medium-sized	TGCAGCGTCCCAGTGGACGGGGGGCGAGAGACCCAGTACTTC	CSVPVDGGRETQYF
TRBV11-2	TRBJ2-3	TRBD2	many	TGTGCCAGCAGCTTAGAAGCGGGGGGCACAGATACGCAGTATTTT	CASSLEAGGTDTQYF
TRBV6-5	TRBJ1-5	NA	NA	TGTGCCAGCAGTTTCGCGCCAAGGGATCAGCCCCAGCATTTT	CASSFAPRDQPQHF
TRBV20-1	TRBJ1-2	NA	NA	TGCAGTGCTAGTCCCCCTCGACAGAATAACTATGGCTACACCTTC	CSASPPRQNNYGYTF
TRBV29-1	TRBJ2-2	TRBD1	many	TGCAGCGTTAAAGGACAGGGGGCCAGCACCGGGGAGCTGTTTTTT	CSVKGQGASTGELFF
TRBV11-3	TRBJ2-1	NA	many	TGTGCCAGCAGCTTCAGGGTCAGTAACCTCAATGAGCAGTTCTTC	CASSFRVSNLNEQFF
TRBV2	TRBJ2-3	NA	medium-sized	TGTGCCAGCAGTGAACTGGGGAGAGATACGCAGTATTTT	CASSELGRDTQYF
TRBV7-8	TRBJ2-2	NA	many	TGTGCCAGCAGCCGGCCCTTCAGGGAACGGGACACCGGGGAGCTGTTTTTT	CASSRPFRERDTGELFF
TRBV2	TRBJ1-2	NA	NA	TGTGCCAGCACTCAGCCGGACAGAACTAACTATGGCTACACCTTC	CASTQPDRTNYGYTF
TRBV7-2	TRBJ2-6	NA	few	TGTGCCAGCAGCTTAAGGCCGGGGGCCAACGTCCTGACTTTC	CASSLRPGANVLTF
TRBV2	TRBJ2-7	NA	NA	TGTGCCAGCAGTGAGTTAGGGGAGCGCTCCTACGAGCAGTACTTC	CASSELGERSYEQYF
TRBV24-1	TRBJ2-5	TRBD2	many	TGTGCCACCAGTGATTCTGCAATGACTAGCGGGGCCCAAGAGACCCAGTACTTC	CATSDSAMTSGAQETQYF
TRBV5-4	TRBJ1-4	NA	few	TGTGCCAGCAGCGAATGGAGTAATGAAAAACTGTCTTTT	CASSEWSNEKLSF
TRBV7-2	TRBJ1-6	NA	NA	TGTGTCAGCAGCTTAGTCGGCGGCTTCGGGAATTCACCCCTCCACTTT	CVSSLVGGFGNSPLHF
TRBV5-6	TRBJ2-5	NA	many	TGTGCCAGCAGCTTGGGCAGTATGGAGACCCAGTACTTC	CASSLGSMETQYF
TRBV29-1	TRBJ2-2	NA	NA	TGCAGCGTCGCTATTGGGGCGAACACCGGGGAGCTGTTTTTT	CSVAIGANTGELFF
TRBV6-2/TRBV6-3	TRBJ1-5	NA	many	TGTGCCAGCAAACCAACGAGGGGGAATCAGCCCCAGCATTTT	CASKPTRGNQPQHF
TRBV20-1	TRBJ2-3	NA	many	TGCAGTGCTAGAGTCGGTAGTAGCACAGATACGCAGTATTTT	CSARVGSSTDTQYF
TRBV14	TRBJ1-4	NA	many	TGTGCCAGCAGCCGTGACCAATTCGGGGGCGCAACTAATGAAAAACTGTTTTTT	CASSRDQFGGATNEKLFF
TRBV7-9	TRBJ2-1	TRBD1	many	TGTGCCAGCAGCCTAGCCCCCCCGACAGGGCGAATCGCATACAATGAGCAGTTCTTC	CASSLAPPTGRIAYNEQFF
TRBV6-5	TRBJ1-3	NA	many	TGTGCCAGCAGTTACTCCCCAGGAGGTGGAAACACCATATATTTT	CASSYSPGGGNTIYF